Here is one T cell receptor beta chain with its context. The antigen is not known. TCRdb reprocessed the 5' RACE reads, keeping one entry per CDR3 protein, no DNA. The sample's table shows about 160,000 distinct CDR3 sequences. These data belong to a study of monozygotic twins with inflammatory bowel disease. General study findings and limits: Patient-specific immunosuppressive treatments may have made repertoires more variable. It was in IBD patients that TCRbeta diversity (inverse Simpson) was lower than in healthy co-twins. Telling different T cell subtypes apart from each other was not possible.

The germline V gene has CDR1 SGHRS and CDR2 YFSETQ. The CDR3 runs 18 residues. The receptor was derived from a human donor with ulcerative colitis or Crohn's disease, or a healthy co-twin of an affected twin (not recorded which). V usage is TRBV5-1 and J usage is TRBJ2-1; with no DNA, the TCRdb D assignment of TRBD2 cannot be verified. Sequencing was done on a sample of blood. The CDR3 loop is CASSLEDSSGRVYNEQFF.